This T cell receptor beta chain is from a study of T cell responses to AZD1222 COVID-19 vaccine. The method was immunoSEQ multiplex PCR; TCRdb's version includes in-frame clones alone and lacks a portion of them. The sample gives about 110,000 clones, about 88% of which show up once; about 1.6% is in the top ten. The V and J ends lost 0 bases and 0 bases, in that order; junction bases with no gene match: 8. The CDR3 sequence is 17 residues long. The V gene's germline CDR1 is SGDLS and CDR2 YYNGEE. The source of this sequence is an adult in good health. This chain links TRBV9 with TRBJ1-2, with 7 bases lining up with TRBD1. The specimen comprised peripheral blood, sampled on day 0 of AZD1222 vaccination. CDR3: CASSVATGTAANYGYTF. CDR3 DNA: TGTGCCAGCAGCGTAGCAACCGGGACAGCCGCTAACTATGGCTACACCTTC.